Each of the 24 T cell receptor beta chains below was sequenced from the same sample in a study of molecular identifiers for immune sequencing clone quantification listed by TCRdb under 2018. Library construction relied on PCR. TCRdb lists the instrument as NextSeq 500. TCRdb reran the public reads through fastp at Q25 and MiXCR, keeping productive beta chains. Entries are consolidated by CDR3 protein sequence, retaining the most common genes and DNA. Here the sample has around 460,000 distinct CDR3 sequences; roughly 25% occur a single time. Around 0.78% of the sample lies in the top ten. The specimen was naive CD8+ T cells from blood, with Jurkat cell RNA spiked in. This specimen's cell subset or site label, interpreted: FACS-sorted CD8+CD4-CCR7+CD45RA+ naive T cells. These receptors were obtained from a human donor in good health. Some libraries in this study had Jurkat cell RNA spiked in.

This clonotype was picked up many times. The V call is TRBV9, the J call TRBJ1-1; 10 bases map to TRBD1. After removal of 4 bases from V and 5 bases from J, the junction contained 5 bases not matched to a gene. Germline lookup yields CDR1 SGDLS and CDR2 YYNGEE. The CDR3 runs 14 residues. The CDR3, as DNA: TGTGCCAGCAGCAGACAGGGGGCGCGGACTGAAGCTTTCTTT. This translates into CASSRQGARTEAFF.

This clonotype was detected only a few times. V usage is TRBV6-5 and J usage is TRBJ2-3; 7 bases agree with TRBD2. In germline, CDR1 is MNHEY, CDR2 SVGAGI. This CDR3 is 17 amino acids long. The trim removed 0 bases at V and 0 bases at J, leaving 6 bases unmatched. The CDR3 region has the DNA TGTGCCAGCAGTTACTCGGCTAGCGGATACAGCACAGATACGCAGTATTTT. Translating gives CASSYSASGYSTDTQYF.

This clonotype was recorded a few times. This chain links TRBV28 with TRBJ2-6, with D possibly TRBD2 on 6 matching bases. V lost 5 bases, J lost 9 bases, and 11 bases lay in between. The germline V gene has CDR1 MDHEN and CDR2 SYDVKM. The length of the CDR3 is 13 residues. CDR3 bases: TGTGCCAGCAGTCCCGGGGGATACAACGTCCTGACTTTC. Translation gives CASSPGGYNVLTF.

This clonotype appeared a few times. The chain has TRBV4-1 and TRBJ1-2; 7 bases fit TRBD1. From germline, CDR1 is MGHRA and CDR2 YSYEKL. J lost 1 base, V lost 4 bases, and 6 bases had no gene match. This CDR3 has 15 residues. The CDR3 region is CASSRTGEDNYGYTF. For the CDR3, the DNA is TGCGCCAGCAGCCGAACAGGGGAAGATAACTATGGCTACACCTTC.

Concerning this clonotype: A much larger clone sits a single nucleotide away, making a read error possible. The CDR3 nucleotides read TGTGCCAGCAGCCAATTATTCAACAAAGGACTAGCGGGAAGCTCAGATACGCAGTATTTT. Amino acid sequence: CASSQLFNKGLAGSSDTQYF. The chain links TRBV14 to TRBJ2-3, with 12 positions matching TRBD2. The germline V gene encodes CDR1 SGHDN and CDR2 FVKESK. J was trimmed by 4 bases and V by 2 bases; bases with no gene match: 16. The CDR3 is 20 amino acids.

This clonotype was counted ten times or more. The chain carries TRBV28 and TRBJ2-3; 9 bases match TRBD2. Looked up from germline, CDR1 is MDHEN and CDR2 is SYDVKM. CDR3 length: 15 residues. Unmatched junction bases numbered 2, after V lost 4 bases and J lost 0 bases. The CDR3 region is CASSWTSASTDTQYF. CDR3 DNA sequence: TGTGCCAGCAGTTGGACTAGCGCCAGCACAGATACGCAGTATTTT.

This clonotype was counted a few times. CDR3 bases: TGTGCCACGGGGTTACGGTACGAGCAGTACTTC. It translates to CATGLRYEQYF. The V gene is TRBV27, the J gene TRBJ2-7, with D perhaps TRBD2 (5 bases). Deletions cut 10 bases from V and 4 bases from J, with 11 bases between. Germline V CDR1 and CDR2: MNHEY, SMNVEV (reference sequence). This CDR3 region has 11 residues.

Remarks on this clonotype: Since a much larger clone is just one base distant, this may be a read error. The chain recombines TRBV4-3 with TRBJ1-1; D unresolved. Germline values: CDR1 LGHNA, CDR2 YSLEER. This CDR3 contains 13 residues. The CDR3 region is CACSLTRSTEAFF. The DNA for the CDR3 is TGCGCCTGCAGCCTAACACGAAGCACTGAAGCTTTCTTT.

Points on this clonotype: This sequence may be a read error, since a much larger clone differs from it by one base. This chain joins TRBV5-3 and TRBJ2-5, with 8 bases fitting TRBD1. TRBV5-3 qualifies as an ORF whose function is uncertain. The CDR3 extends over 13 amino acids. The CDR3 nucleotides read TGTGCCAGCACAGGGACAGGCCAAGCGACCCAGTACTTC. Translation gives CASTGTGQATQYF.

In the case of this clonotype: Possible read error: a much larger clone is one base away. V gene TRBV4-3 combines with J gene TRBJ1-2; D possibly corresponds to TRBD1 (5 bases). CDR1 and CDR2 from the germline V gene are LGHNA and YSLEER. This CDR3 is 14 amino acids long. V was pared by 4 bases and J by 4 bases, with 13 bases between. In DNA, the CDR3 is TGCGCCAGCAGCCCGGGACCGGCGGTCTATGGCTACACCTTC. This codes for CASSPGPAVYGYTF.

Remarks on this clonotype: A junction boundary mismatches the germline segment, possibly from a read error. The chain recombines TRBV7-9 with TRBJ1-3; D unresolved. Looked up from germline, CDR1 is SEHNR and CDR2 is FQNEAQ (reference sequence). The CDR3 has 15 amino acids. The CDR3 protein is CASSLVSNSGNPIYF. The CDR3, as DNA: TGTGCCAGCAGCTTAGTATCCAACTCTGGAAACCCCATATATTTT.

This clonotype showed up many times. The CDR3 DNA is TGTGCCATCAGTGAGGGCAGGGCTAGCGACGAGCAGTACTTC. Amino acids: CAISEGRASDEQYF. The chain is built from TRBV10-3 and TRBJ2-7, with D perhaps matching TRBD2 (6 bases). The CDR3 spans 14 residues. Trimming removed 2 bases from V and 5 bases from J, with 13 bases in between. Germline values: CDR1 ENHRY, CDR2 SYGVKD.

V and J are TRBV28 and TRBJ2-7; TRBD1 matches at 8 bases. Losses at the gene ends were 6 bases for V and 5 bases for J; bases not matched to a gene: 18. Germline V lookup: CDR1 MDHEN, CDR2 SYDVKM. This CDR3 region has 17 residues. Written as DNA, the CDR3 is TGTGCCAGCAGGTTTTTGACAGGGGATTTCGGGGGAAACGAGCAGTACTTC. It specifies CASRFLTGDFGGNEQYF.

The chain employs TRBV2 and TRBJ1-2; D is ambiguous. Trimming took 7 bases from V and 0 from J, leaving 15 bases between them. From germline, CDR1 is SNHLY and CDR2 FYNNEI. This CDR3 region has 15 residues. This chain's CDR3 is CASTPEVTPNYGYTF. Here the CDR3 DNA reads TGTGCCAGCACCCCTGAGGTAACTCCTAACTATGGCTACACCTTC.

The rearrangement links TRBV19 to TRBJ1-5; no clear D gene. The CDR3 extends over 15 amino acids. V was trimmed by 7 bases and J by 0 bases, leaving 13 bases between them. Germline V gene data show CDR1 as LNHDA and CDR2 as SQIVND (reference sequence). The DNA of the CDR3 is TGTGCCAGTACCACGGACGGCTATAGCAATCAGCCCCAGCATTTT. This gives the protein CASTTDGYSNQPQHF.

This clonotype appeared a few times. This rearrangement joins TRBV7-9 to TRBJ2-7; D unresolved. The CDR3 totals 14 residues. The V gene's germline CDR1 is SEHNR and CDR2 FQNEAQ (reference sequence). Trimming removed 1 base at V and 2 bases at J, with 9 bases between. For the CDR3, the DNA is TGTGCCAGCAGCTTAGGGTTACAAGCCTACGAGCAGTACTTC. Translation: CASSLGLQAYEQYF. Based on the CDR3 plus reference TRBV7-9 and TRBJ2-7, the full variable domain is DTGVSQNPRHKITKRGQNVTFRCDPISEHNRLYWYRQTLGQGPEFLTYFQNEAQLEKSRLLSDRFSAERPKGSFSTLEIQRTEQGDSAMYLCASSLGLQAYEQYFGPGTRLTVT.

A few counts support this clonotype. This sequence joins TRBV6-5 and TRBJ2-2; the D gene is possibly TRBD1 (6 bases). The CDR3 sequence is 17 residues long. Germline assignment: CDR1 MNHEY and CDR2 SVGAGI. V was clipped by 0 bases and J by 4 bases, with 15 bases between them. Here the CDR3 reads CASSYSPPGQLTGELFF. The CDR3 bases are TGTGCCAGCAGTTACTCGCCGCCGGGACAACTCACCGGGGAGCTGTTTTTT.

This chain uses TRBV7-9 with TRBJ1-1; a possible D gene is TRBD1 (5 bases). Germline values: CDR1 SEHNR, CDR2 FQNEAQ (reference sequence). The CDR3 contains 15 residues. Trimming pared 3 bases from V and 3 bases from J, leaving 14 bases between. CDR3 sequence (DNA): TGTGCCAGCAGCTTCCCGGGGGTTGAATACACTGAAGCTTTCTTT. It yields the protein CASSFPGVEYTEAFF.

This clonotype was seen repeatedly, ten times or more. CDR3 sequence (DNA): TGTGCCAGTAGTATCTCATCGAACACCGGGGAGCTGTTTTTT. Translation: CASSISSNTGELFF. V gene TRBV19 combines with J gene TRBJ2-2; no clear D gene. This CDR3 comprises 14 residues. Trimming pared 3 bases from V and 0 bases from J, leaving 5 bases between. Germline loops: CDR1 LNHDA, CDR2 SQIVND (reference sequence).

This clonotype was picked up a small number of times. The J gene is TRBJ1-1, the V gene TRBV5-4; the D is unclear. The V end was cut by 1 base, the J end by 2 bases, with 18 bases between. The V gene's germline CDR1 is SGHNT and CDR2 YYREEE (reference sequence). The CDR3 covers 17 residues. The CDR3 DNA reads as TGTGCCAGCAGCTTGTTAGGCTCGGGAACAGAAAACACTGAAGCTTTCTTT. It codes for CASSLLGSGTENTEAFF.

This clonotype was observed a few times. The chain carries TRBV7-6 and TRBJ1-4; D unresolved. Trimming cost V 2 bases and J 5 bases, with 12 bases left between them. The CDR3 has 15 residues. The V gene's germline CDR1 is SGHVS and CDR2 FNYEAQ. Written as DNA, the CDR3 is TGTGCCAGCAGCTTATCGGCAGCCGAAAATGAAAAACTGTTTTTT. This encodes CASSLSAAENEKLFF.

This clonotype was seen repeatedly, ten times or more. The rearrangement uses TRBV6-5 and TRBJ2-2; no clear D. Trimming removed 2 bases at V and 1 base at J, with 5 bases between. CDR3 length: 14 amino acids. Germline-derived CDR1 and CDR2 are MNHEY and SVGAGI. The chain's CDR3 is CASSYNLNTGELFF. The CDR3 coding sequence is TGTGCCAGCAGTTACAACCTGAACACCGGGGAGCTGTTTTTT.

In its sample, this clonotype was seen a few times. This rearrangement joins TRBV4-3 to TRBJ1-1; D remains ambiguous. This CDR3 is built from 13 residues. The V end was cut by 1 base, the J end by 8 bases, with 11 bases between. CDR1 LGHNA and CDR2 YSLEER come from the germline V gene. CDR3 nucleotides: TGCGCCAGCAGCCAAGTGCTTGGGTCGGAAGCTTTCTTT. This gives the protein CASSQVLGSEAFF.

This chain links TRBV18 with TRBJ2-5; D gene ambiguous. CDR1 and CDR2 from the germline V gene are KGHSH and LQKENI. The ends were cut back, 1 base at V and 1 base at J, with 7 bases in the middle. The CDR3 totals 14 residues. CDR3 coding DNA: TGTGCCAGCTCACCACAGGTCCCCCAAGAGACCCAGTACTTC. It encodes CASSPQVPQETQYF.